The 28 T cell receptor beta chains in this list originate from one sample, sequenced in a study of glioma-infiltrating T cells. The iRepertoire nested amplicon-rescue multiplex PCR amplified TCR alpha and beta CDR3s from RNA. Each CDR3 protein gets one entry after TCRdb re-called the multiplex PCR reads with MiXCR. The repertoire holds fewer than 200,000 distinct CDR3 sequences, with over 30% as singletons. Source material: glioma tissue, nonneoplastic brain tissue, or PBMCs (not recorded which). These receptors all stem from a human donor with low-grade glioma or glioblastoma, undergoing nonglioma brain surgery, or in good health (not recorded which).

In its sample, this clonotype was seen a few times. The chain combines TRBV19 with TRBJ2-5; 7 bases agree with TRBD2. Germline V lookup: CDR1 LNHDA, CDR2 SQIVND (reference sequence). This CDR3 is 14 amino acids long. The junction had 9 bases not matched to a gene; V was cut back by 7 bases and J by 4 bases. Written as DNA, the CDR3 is TGTGCCAGTACCGGGGGGAGGGCCGGAGAGACCCAGTACTTC. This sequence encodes CASTGGRAGETQYF.

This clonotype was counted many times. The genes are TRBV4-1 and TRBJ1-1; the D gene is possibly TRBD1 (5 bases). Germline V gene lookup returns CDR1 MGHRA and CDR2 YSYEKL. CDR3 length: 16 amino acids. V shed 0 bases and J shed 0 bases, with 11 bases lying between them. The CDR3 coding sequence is TGCGCCAGCAGCCAAGATAACAGGCCCATGAACACTGAAGCTTTCTTT. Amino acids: CASSQDNRPMNTEAFF.

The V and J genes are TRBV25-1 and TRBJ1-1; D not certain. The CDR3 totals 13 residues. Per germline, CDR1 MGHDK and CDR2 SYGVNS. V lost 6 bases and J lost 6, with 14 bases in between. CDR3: CASREANHAEAFF. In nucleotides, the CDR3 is TGTGCCAGCAGAGAGGCCAATCACGCTGAAGCTTTCTTT. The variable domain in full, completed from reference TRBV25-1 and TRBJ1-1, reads EADIYQTPRYLVIGTGKKITLECSQTMGHDKMYWYQQDPGMELHLIHYSYGVNSTEKGDLSSESTVSRIRTEHFPLTLESARPSHTSQYLCASREANHAEAFFGQGTRLTVV.

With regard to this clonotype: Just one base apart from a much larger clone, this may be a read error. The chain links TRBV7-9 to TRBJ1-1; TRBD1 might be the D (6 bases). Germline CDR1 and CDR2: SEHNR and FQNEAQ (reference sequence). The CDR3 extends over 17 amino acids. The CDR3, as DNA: TGTGCCGGCAGCCCGCTTCGTGGAGGACGGGGGGCAGCTGAAGCTTTCTTT. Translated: CAGSPLRGGRGAAEAFF.

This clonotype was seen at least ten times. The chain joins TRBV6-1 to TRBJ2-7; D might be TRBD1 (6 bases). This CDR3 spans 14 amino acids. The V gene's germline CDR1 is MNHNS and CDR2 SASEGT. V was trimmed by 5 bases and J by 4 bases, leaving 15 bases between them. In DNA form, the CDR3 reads TGTGCCAGCAGTCAGTCCCGGGACATTTACGAGCAGTACTTC. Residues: CASSQSRDIYEQYF.

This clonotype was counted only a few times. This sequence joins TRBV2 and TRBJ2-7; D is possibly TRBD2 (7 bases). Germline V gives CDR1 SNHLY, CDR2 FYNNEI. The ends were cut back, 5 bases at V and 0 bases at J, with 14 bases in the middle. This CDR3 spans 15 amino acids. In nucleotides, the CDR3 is TGTGCCAGCAGTACAGGGACTACCTTCTCCTACGAGCAGTACTTC. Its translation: CASSTGTTFSYEQYF.

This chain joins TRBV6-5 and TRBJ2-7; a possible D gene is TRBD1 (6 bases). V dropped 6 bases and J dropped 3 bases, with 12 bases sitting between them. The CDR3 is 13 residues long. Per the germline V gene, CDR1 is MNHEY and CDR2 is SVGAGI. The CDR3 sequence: CASRDPGHYEQYF. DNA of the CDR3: TGTGCCAGCAGGGACCCGGGACACTACGAGCAGTACTTC.

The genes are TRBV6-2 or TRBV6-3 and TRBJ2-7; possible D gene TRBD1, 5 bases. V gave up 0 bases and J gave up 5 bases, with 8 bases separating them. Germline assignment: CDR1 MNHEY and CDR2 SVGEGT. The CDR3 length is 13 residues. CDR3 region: CASSYSGVHEQYF. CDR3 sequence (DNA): TGTGCCAGCAGTTACTCAGGGGTCCACGAGCAGTACTTC.

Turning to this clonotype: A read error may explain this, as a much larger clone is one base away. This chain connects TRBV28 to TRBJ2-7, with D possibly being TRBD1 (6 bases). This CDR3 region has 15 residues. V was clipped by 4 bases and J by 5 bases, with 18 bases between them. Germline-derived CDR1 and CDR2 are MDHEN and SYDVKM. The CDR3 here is CASSSGTWGFNEQYF. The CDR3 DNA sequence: TGTGCCAGCAGTTCCGGGACATGGGGCTTCAACGAGCAGTACTTC.

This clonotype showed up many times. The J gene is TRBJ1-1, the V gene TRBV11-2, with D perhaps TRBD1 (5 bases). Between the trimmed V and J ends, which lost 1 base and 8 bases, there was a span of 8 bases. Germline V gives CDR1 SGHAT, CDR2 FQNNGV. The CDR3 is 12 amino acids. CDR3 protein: CASSLASGEAFF. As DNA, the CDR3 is TGTGCCAGCAGCTTAGCCTCAGGGGAAGCTTTCTTT.

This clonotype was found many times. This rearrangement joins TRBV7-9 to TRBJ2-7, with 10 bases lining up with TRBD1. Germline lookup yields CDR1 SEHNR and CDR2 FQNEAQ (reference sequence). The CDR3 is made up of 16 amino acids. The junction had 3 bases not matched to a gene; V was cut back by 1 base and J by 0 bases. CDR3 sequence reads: CASSLGQGASSYEQYF. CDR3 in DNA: TGTGCCAGCAGCTTAGGACAGGGGGCCAGCTCCTACGAGCAGTACTTC.

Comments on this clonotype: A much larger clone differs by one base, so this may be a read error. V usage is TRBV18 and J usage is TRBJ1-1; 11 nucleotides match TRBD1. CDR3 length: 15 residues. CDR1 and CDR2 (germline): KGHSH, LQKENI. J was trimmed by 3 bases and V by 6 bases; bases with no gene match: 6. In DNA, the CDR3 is TGTGCCAGCTCGGTCGGACAGGGGGCTGACACTGAAGCTTTCTTT. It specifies CASSVGQGADTEAFF.

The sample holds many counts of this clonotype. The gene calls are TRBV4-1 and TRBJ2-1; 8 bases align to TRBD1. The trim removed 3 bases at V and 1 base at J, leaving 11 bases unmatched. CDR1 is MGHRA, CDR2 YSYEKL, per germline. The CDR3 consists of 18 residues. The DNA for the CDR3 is TGCGCCAGCAGCCAGGACCAGGGGGCCAGCCATTCCTACAATGAGCAGTTCTTC. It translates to CASSQDQGASHSYNEQFF.

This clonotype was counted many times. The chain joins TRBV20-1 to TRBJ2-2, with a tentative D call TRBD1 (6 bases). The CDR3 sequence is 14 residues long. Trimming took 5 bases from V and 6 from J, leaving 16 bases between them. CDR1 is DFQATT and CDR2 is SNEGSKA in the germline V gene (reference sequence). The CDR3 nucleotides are TGCAGTGCTGGGACACGTGAGGTCTCCGGGGAGCTGTTTTTT. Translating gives CSAGTREVSGELFF.

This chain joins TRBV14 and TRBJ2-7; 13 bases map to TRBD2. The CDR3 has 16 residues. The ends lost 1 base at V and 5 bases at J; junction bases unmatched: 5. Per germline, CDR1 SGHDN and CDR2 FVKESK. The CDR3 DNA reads TGTGCCAGCAGCCAAGTGCGACTAGCGGGAGGCAACGAGCAGTACTTC. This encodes CASSQVRLAGGNEQYF.

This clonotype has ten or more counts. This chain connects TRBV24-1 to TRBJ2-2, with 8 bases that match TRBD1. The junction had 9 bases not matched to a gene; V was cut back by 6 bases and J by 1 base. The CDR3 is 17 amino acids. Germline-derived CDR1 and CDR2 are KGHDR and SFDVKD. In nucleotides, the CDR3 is TGTGCCACCAGTCCCAACTCCGGGACAGGGAACACCGGGGAGCTGTTTTTT. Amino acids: CATSPNSGTGNTGELFF.

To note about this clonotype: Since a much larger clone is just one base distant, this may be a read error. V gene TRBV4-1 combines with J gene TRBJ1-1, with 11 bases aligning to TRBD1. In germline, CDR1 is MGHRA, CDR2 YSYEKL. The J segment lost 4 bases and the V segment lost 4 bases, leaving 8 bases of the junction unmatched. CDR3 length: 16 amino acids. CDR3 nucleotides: TGCGCCAGCAGCCGTGGGACAGGGGGAGGGTTCACTGAAGCTTTCTTT. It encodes CASSRGTGGGFTEAFF.

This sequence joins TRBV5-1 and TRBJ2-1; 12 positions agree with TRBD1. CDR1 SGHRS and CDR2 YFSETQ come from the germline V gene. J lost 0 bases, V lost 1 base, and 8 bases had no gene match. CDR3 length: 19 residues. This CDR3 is CASSLRGQGAPSSYNEQFF. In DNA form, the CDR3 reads TGCGCCAGCAGCTTGAGGGGACAGGGGGCTCCCAGCTCCTACAATGAGCAGTTCTTC.

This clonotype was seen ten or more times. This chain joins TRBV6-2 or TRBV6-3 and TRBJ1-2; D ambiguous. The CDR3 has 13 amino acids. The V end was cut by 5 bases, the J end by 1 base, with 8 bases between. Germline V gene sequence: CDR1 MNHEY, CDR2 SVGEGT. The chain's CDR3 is CASSLTLNYGYTF. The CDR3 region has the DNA TGTGCCAGCAGTCTTACACTTAACTATGGCTACACCTTC.

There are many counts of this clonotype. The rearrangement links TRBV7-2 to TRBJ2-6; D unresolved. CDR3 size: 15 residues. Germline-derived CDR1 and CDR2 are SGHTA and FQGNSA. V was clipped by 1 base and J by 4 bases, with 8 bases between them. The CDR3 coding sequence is TGTGCCAGCAGCTTAGAGGGCAGCGGGGCCAACGTCCTGACTTTC. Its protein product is CASSLEGSGANVLTF.

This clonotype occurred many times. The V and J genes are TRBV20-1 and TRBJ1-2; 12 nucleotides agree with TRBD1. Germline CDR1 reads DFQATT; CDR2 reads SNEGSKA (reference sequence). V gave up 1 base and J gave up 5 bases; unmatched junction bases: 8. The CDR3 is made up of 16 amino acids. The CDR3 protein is CSARVGQGALAYGYTF. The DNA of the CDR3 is TGCAGTGCTAGAGTGGGACAGGGGGCTTTGGCGTATGGCTACACCTTC.

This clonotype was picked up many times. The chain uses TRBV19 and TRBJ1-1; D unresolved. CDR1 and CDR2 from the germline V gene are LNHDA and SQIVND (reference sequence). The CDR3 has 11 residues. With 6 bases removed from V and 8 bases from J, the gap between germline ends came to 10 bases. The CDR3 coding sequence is TGTGCCAGTAGCCTTAAGCGAGAAGCTTTCTTT. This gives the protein CASSLKREAFF.

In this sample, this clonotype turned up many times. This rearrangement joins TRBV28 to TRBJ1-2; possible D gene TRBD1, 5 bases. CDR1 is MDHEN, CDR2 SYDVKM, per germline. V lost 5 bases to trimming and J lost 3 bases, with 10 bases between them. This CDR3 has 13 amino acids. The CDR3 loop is CASSKRGYYGYTF. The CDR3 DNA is TGTGCCAGCAGTAAAAGGGGCTACTATGGCTACACCTTC.

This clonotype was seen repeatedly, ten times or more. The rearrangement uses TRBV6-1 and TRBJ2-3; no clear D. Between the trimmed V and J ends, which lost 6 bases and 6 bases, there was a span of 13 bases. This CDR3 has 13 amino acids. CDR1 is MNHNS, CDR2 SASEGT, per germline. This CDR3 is CASRPPGEDTQYF. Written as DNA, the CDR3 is TGTGCCAGCAGACCCCCGGGCGAGGATACGCAGTATTTT.

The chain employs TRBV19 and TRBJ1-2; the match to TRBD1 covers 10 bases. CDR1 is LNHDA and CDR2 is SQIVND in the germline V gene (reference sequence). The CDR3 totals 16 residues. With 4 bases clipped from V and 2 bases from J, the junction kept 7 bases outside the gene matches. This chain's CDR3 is CASSTTGQGVNYGYTF. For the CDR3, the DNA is TGTGCCAGTAGTACCACTGGACAGGGGGTAAACTATGGCTACACCTTC.

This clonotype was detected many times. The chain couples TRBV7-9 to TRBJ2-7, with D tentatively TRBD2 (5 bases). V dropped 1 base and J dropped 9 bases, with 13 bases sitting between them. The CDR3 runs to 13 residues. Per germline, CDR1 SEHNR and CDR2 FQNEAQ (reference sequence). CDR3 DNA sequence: TGTGCCAGCAGCTTAGGAGGGATGATTGGGCAGTACTTC. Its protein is CASSLGGMIGQYF.

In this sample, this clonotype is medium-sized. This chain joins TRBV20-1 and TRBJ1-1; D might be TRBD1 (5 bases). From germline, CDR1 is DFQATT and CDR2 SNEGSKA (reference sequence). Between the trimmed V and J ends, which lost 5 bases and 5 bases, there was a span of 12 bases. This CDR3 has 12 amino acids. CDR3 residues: CSARRGETEAFF. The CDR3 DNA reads TGCAGTGCTCGTCGGGGGGAAACTGAAGCTTTCTTT.

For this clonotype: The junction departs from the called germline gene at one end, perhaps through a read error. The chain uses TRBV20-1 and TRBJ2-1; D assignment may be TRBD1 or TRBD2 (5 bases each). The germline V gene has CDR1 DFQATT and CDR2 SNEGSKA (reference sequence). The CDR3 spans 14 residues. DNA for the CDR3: TGCAGTGATAGGTCAGGGACCCTGTACAATGAGAAGTTCTTC. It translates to CSDRSGTLYNEKFF.